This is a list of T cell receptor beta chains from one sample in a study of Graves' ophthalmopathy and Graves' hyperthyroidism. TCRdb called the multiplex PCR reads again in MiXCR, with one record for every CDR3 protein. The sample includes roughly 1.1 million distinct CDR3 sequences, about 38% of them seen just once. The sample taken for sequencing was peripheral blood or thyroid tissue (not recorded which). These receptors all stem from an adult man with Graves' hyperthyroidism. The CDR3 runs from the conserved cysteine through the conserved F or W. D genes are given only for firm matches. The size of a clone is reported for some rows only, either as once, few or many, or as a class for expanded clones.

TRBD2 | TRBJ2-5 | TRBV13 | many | CASNLAGGLQETQYF | TGTGCCAGCAATCTAGCGGGAGGACTGCAAGAGACCCAGTACTTC
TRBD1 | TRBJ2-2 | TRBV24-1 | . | CATSDLGQGAFGELFF | TGTGCCACCAGTGATTTGGGACAGGGGGCCTTCGGGGAGCTGTTTTTT
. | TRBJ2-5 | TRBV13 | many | CASSPETETQYF | TGTGCCAGCAGTCCCGAGACGGAGACCCAGTACTTC
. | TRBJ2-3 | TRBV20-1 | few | CSASLSPSTDTQYF | TGCAGTGCTAGTCTTAGTCCAAGCACAGATACGCAGTATTTT
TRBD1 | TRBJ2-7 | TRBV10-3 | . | CASRRGQGPSYEQYF | TGTGCCAGCAGGAGGGGACAGGGACCATCCTACGAGCAGTACTTC
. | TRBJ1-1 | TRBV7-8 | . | CAWGRQDLNTEAFF | TGTGCCTGGGGAAGACAGGACCTGAACACTGAAGCTTTCTTT
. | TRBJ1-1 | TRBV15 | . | CATSRGEDAEAFF | TGTGCCACCAGCAGAGGGGAGGACGCTGAAGCTTTCTTT
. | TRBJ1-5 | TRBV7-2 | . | CASTTPTGGRQPQHF | TGTGCCAGTACGACACCCACCGGGGGTCGTCAGCCCCAGCATTTT
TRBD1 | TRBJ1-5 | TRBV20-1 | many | CSAISRQGFSNQPQHF | TGCAGTGCTATCAGCAGACAGGGGTTTAGCAATCAGCCCCAGCATTTT
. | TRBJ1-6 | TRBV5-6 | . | CASSPNLGSYNSPLHF | TGTGCCAGCAGTCCCAACCTCGGGTCCTATAATTCACCCCTCCACTTT
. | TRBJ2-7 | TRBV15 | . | CATSRASPGHYEQYF | TGTGCCACCAGCAGAGCCTCCCCGGGACACTACGAGCAGTACTTC
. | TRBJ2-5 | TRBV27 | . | CASSLLRSGTQYF | TGTGCCAGCAGTTTACTTAGGAGCGGGACCCAGTACTTC
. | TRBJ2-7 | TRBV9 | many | CASSVVADFSYEQYF | TGTGCCAGCAGCGTAGTAGCGGACTTCTCCTACGAGCAGTACTTC
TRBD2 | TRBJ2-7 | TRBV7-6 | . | CASSLKVGEREGSYEQYF | TGTGCCAGCAGCTTAAAAGTAGGTGAGCGGGAGGGCTCCTACGAGCAGTACTTC
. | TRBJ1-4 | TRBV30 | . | CAWLLPGTNEKLFF | TGTGCCTGGCTTCTCCCGGGCACTAATGAAAAACTGTTTTTT
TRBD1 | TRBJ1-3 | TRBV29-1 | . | CSVDRDRGRANYGYTIYF | TGCAGCGTTGACCGGGACAGGGGGCGAGCTAACTATGGCTACACCATATATTTT
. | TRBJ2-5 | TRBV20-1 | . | CSARDYAGPYQETQYF | TGCAGTGCTAGAGATTACGCGGGGCCTTACCAAGAGACCCAGTACTTC
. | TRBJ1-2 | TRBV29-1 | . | CSVDQGLGF | TGCAGCGTTGACCAGGGGCTGGGATTC
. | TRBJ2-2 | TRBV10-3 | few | CAINRDLGKTGELFF | TGTGCCATCAACCGGGACCTGGGGAAAACCGGGGAGCTGTTTTTT
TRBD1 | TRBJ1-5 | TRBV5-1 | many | CASSSTGRDQPQHF | TGCGCCAGCAGCTCGACAGGGAGGGATCAGCCCCAGCATTTT
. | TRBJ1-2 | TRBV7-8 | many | CASSPAGFNYGYTF | TGTGCCAGCAGCCCCGCAGGGTTTAACTATGGCTACACCTTC
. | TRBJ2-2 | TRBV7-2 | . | CASSQEEGLAGELFF | TGTGCCAGCAGCCAAGAGGAAGGGTTAGCCGGGGAGCTGTTTTTT
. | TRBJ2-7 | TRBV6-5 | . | CASSYSSRNYEQYF | TGTGCCAGCAGTTACTCTAGCCGAAACTACGAGCAGTACTTC
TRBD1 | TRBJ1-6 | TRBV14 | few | CAWSAGGGRSYNSPLHF | TGTGCCTGGAGTGCAGGGGGCGGACGGTCCTATAATTCACCCCTCCACTTT
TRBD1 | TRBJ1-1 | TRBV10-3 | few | CASSEAGGVLMNTEAFF | TGTGCCAGCAGTGAAGCAGGGGGAGTCCTCATGAACACTGAAGCTTTCTTT
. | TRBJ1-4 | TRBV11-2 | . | CASSLVQEKLFF | TGTGCCAGCAGCTTAGTGCAGGAAAAACTGTTTTTT
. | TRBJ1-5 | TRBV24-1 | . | CATSDNGLWHF | TGTGCCACCAGTGATAATGGGTTGTGGCATTTT
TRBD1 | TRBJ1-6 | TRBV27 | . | CASRRGQANSPLHF | TGTGCCAGCCGGCGGGGACAGGCTAATTCACCCCTCCACTTT
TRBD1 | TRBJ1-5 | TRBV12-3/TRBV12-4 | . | CASSLSGQGQNSNQPQHF | TGTGCCAGCAGTCTCAGTGGGCAGGGACAGAATAGCAATCAGCCCCAGCATTTT
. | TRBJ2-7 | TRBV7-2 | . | CASSLQGTSNHEQYF | TGTGCCAGCAGCTTACAGGGAACCTCAAACCACGAGCAGTACTTC
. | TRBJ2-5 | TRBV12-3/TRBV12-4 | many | CASSLRAQETQYF | TGTGCCAGCAGTTTAAGGGCCCAAGAGACCCAGTACTTC
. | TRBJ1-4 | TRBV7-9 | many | CASSSPGRQEGDNEKLFF | TGTGCCAGCAGCTCGCCGGGCCGCCAAGAGGGGGATAATGAAAAACTGTTTTTT
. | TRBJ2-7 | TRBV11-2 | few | CASSPVTGQGPYEQYF | TGTGCCAGCAGCCCCGTCACGGGGCAGGGCCCCTACGAGCAGTACTTC
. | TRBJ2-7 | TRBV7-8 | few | CASSSDPPRDPSYEQYF | TGTGCCAGCAGCTCAGACCCGCCACGGGACCCCAGTTACGAGCAGTACTTC
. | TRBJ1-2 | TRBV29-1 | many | CSVEQAGAEGYTF | TGCAGCGTTGAACAGGCAGGGGCAGAAGGCTACACCTTC
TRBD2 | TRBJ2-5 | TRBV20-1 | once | CSGTGAGVRETQYF | TGCAGTGGGACTGGAGCGGGAGTACGGGAGACCCAGTACTTC
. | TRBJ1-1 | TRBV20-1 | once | CSGSLGAGTEAFF | TGCAGTGGTAGTCTGGGGGCGGGCACTGAAGCTTTCTTT
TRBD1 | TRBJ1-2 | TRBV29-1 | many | CSVELMTGEHYGYTF | TGCAGCGTTGAATTGATGACAGGGGAACACTATGGCTACACCTTC
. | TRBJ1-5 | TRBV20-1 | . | CSARGLGLGSNQPQHF | TGCAGTGCTAGAGGTCTAGGGCTCGGTAGCAATCAGCCCCAGCATTTT
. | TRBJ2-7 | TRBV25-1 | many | CASMGLRHEQYF | TGTGCCAGCATGGGCCTAAGGCACGAGCAGTACTTC
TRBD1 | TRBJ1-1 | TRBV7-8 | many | CASSLFRRTGTEHNTEAFF | TGTGCCAGCAGCTTATTTCGTCGGACCGGGACAGAACATAACACTGAAGCTTTCTTT
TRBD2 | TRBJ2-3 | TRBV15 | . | CATSVGSGIITDTQYF | TGTGCCACCAGCGTTGGTAGCGGGATTATCACAGATACGCAGTATTTT
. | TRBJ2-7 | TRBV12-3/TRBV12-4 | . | CASSFSSTYEQYF | TGTGCCAGCAGTTTTTCCAGCACCTACGAGCAGTACTTC
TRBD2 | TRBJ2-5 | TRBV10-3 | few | CAISERTSGRMETQYF | TGTGCCATCAGTGAAAGAACTAGCGGGAGGATGGAGACCCAGTACTTC